This is a list of T cell receptor beta chains from one sample in a study of T cell changes during pregnancy in multiple sclerosis. The table came from immunoSEQ multiplex PCR; TCRdb's copy has only in-frame clones and leaves some out. The table lists some 120,000 clones, about 90% of them singletons. The sequences come from peripheral blood, collected in the third trimester of pregnancy. Source of these receptors: a female donor with multiple sclerosis, enrolled in a pregnancy study. CDR3s include the opening cysteine and the closing phenylalanine or tryptophan. Each record gives: D gene, J gene, clone size, V gene, CDR3 DNA, CDR3 protein. The D gene is left open where the match is weak. The size of a clone is reported for some rows only, either as once, few or many, or as a class for expanded clones.

d_gene: -
j_gene: TRBJ1-5
abundance: -
v_gene: TRBV7-9
CDR3nt: TGTGCCAGCAGCCCTGGGGCATATGATCAGCCCCAGCATTTT
CDR3aa: CASSPGAYDQPQHF

d_gene: -
j_gene: TRBJ1-4
abundance: -
v_gene: TRBV9
CDR3nt: TGTGCCAGCAGCGTCCAGGGCTCTAATGAAAAACTGTTTTTT
CDR3aa: CASSVQGSNEKLFF

d_gene: -
j_gene: TRBJ1-1
abundance: -
v_gene: TRBV19
CDR3nt: TGTGCCAGTAGTATGCAGGGGTCCACTGAAGCTTTCTTT
CDR3aa: CASSMQGSTEAFF

d_gene: TRBD2
j_gene: TRBJ2-3
abundance: -
v_gene: TRBV18
CDR3nt: TGTGCCAGCACAGATAGCGGGGCCACAGATACGCAGTATTTT
CDR3aa: CASTDSGATDTQYF

d_gene: TRBD2
j_gene: TRBJ2-3
abundance: -
v_gene: TRBV9
CDR3nt: TGTGCCAGCAGCGTAGTAAGGTTCGGCGGGGGGGCCCGGCCGGTTAGCACAGATACGCAGTATTTT
CDR3aa: CASSVVRFGGGARPVSTDTQYF

d_gene: TRBD2
j_gene: TRBJ2-5
abundance: -
v_gene: TRBV9
CDR3nt: TGTGCCAGCAGCGTAGGGGGGGGACTAGCGGGAGAGACCCAGTACTTC
CDR3aa: CASSVGGGLAGETQYF

d_gene: -
j_gene: TRBJ1-2
abundance: -
v_gene: TRBV7-9
CDR3nt: TGTGCCAGCAGTCCGGGATACTATGGCTACACCTTC
CDR3aa: CASSPGYYGYTF

d_gene: -
j_gene: TRBJ1-5
abundance: -
v_gene: TRBV28
CDR3nt: TGTGCCAGCACTTCCAGGGGTAGCTATCAGCCCCAGCATTTT
CDR3aa: CASTSRGSYQPQHF

d_gene: -
j_gene: TRBJ2-3
abundance: -
v_gene: TRBV27
CDR3nt: TGTGCCAGCAGTTTAGGGAGACCGGGCCTGAGGGCAGATACGCAGTATTTT
CDR3aa: CASSLGRPGLRADTQYF

d_gene: TRBD1
j_gene: TRBJ1-1
abundance: -
v_gene: TRBV2
CDR3nt: TGTGCCAGCGGACCACAGGGGGCGGTAAGGACTGAAGCTTTCTTT
CDR3aa: CASGPQGAVRTEAFF

d_gene: TRBD1
j_gene: TRBJ2-3
abundance: -
v_gene: TRBV28
CDR3nt: TGTGCCAGCAGTCCGTCGGGACAGGGGGCGGCAGATACGCAGTATTTT
CDR3aa: CASSPSGQGAADTQYF

d_gene: -
j_gene: TRBJ1-1
abundance: once
v_gene: TRBV19
CDR3nt: TGTGCCAGTAGTAAGGGCGGGCAGATGAACACTGAAGCTTTCTTT
CDR3aa: CASSKGGQMNTEAFF

d_gene: TRBD1
j_gene: TRBJ2-4
abundance: -
v_gene: TRBV19
CDR3nt: TGTGCCAGTAGACCGACAGGGGGAGGCAAAAACATTCAGTACTTC
CDR3aa: CASRPTGGGKNIQYF

d_gene: TRBD1
j_gene: TRBJ2-7
abundance: -
v_gene: TRBV11-2
CDR3nt: TGTGCCAGCAGCTTAGTCCCGACAGGGTCCTACGAGCAGTACTTC
CDR3aa: CASSLVPTGSYEQYF

d_gene: -
j_gene: TRBJ2-1
abundance: -
v_gene: TRBV7-2
CDR3nt: TGTGCCAGCAGCTTAGCGCTAGGTAACAATGAGCAGTTCTTC
CDR3aa: CASSLALGNNEQFF

d_gene: TRBD1
j_gene: TRBJ2-7
abundance: -
v_gene: TRBV5-1
CDR3nt: TGCGCCAGCAGATGGACAGGAACCTACGAGCAGTACTTC
CDR3aa: CASRWTGTYEQYF

d_gene: -
j_gene: TRBJ1-1
abundance: -
v_gene: TRBV27
CDR3nt: TGTGCCAGCAGTAGAGACAGCGCTTACATGAACACTGAAGCTTTCTTT
CDR3aa: CASSRDSAYMNTEAFF

d_gene: TRBD1
j_gene: TRBJ2-2
abundance: -
v_gene: TRBV9
CDR3nt: TGTGCCAGCAGCTACCGGGACAGGAACACCGGGGAGCTGTTTTTT
CDR3aa: CASSYRDRNTGELFF

d_gene: -
j_gene: TRBJ2-2
abundance: -
v_gene: TRBV6-1
CDR3nt: TGTGCCAGCAGTGCTCGGACACCACGGAACACCGGGGAGCTGTTTTTT
CDR3aa: CASSARTPRNTGELFF

d_gene: TRBD1
j_gene: TRBJ2-1
abundance: -
v_gene: TRBV5-1
CDR3nt: TGCGCCAGCAGCTTGGACGGGACAGGGGACAATGAGCAGTTCTTC
CDR3aa: CASSLDGTGDNEQFF

d_gene: -
j_gene: TRBJ1-5
abundance: -
v_gene: TRBV28
CDR3nt: TGTGCCAGCAGTTTAGGGCAGGGCAGGTCGCCCCAGCATTTT
CDR3aa: CASSLGQGRSPQHF

d_gene: -
j_gene: TRBJ2-2
abundance: once
v_gene: TRBV6-5
CDR3nt: TGTGCCAGCAGTACCCTCGGAGTGAACACCGGGGAGCTGTTTTTT
CDR3aa: CASSTLGVNTGELFF

d_gene: -
j_gene: TRBJ1-4
abundance: -
v_gene: TRBV18
CDR3nt: TGTGCCAGCTCACCCCCCCCTATGGAGGGAACGGAACTGTTTTTT
CDR3aa: CASSPPPMEGTELFF

d_gene: -
j_gene: TRBJ1-1
abundance: many
v_gene: TRBV10-1
CDR3nt: TGCGCCAGCAAGGGAAAAAACCCGAGGGCTGAAGCTTTCTTT
CDR3aa: CASKGKNPRAEAFF